Detailed here is one T cell receptor beta chain. Its target is not known. The data were obtained in a study of lymphopenia after photon versus proton radiotherapy. Study findings and constraints: Oligoclonal CD8+ Temra expansion after nadir drove photon patients' diversity drop.

The method was immunoSEQ multiplex PCR; TCRdb's version includes in-frame clones alone and lacks a portion of them. The sample records 9,500 to 15,000 clones, around 89% being singletons. The germline V gene has CDR1 SGHRS and CDR2 YFSETQ. V was pared by 0 bases and J by 2 bases, with 10 bases between. The CDR3 runs 15 residues. The sequence derives from a man aged 60 to 75 with pancreatic cancer. The chain combines TRBV5-1 with TRBJ2-3; D remains ambiguous. The sequences come from peripheral blood, collected from a patient treated with proton-based radiotherapy. CDR3 coding DNA: TGCGCCAGCAGCTTGGCCGCGACGACCACAGATACGCAGTATTTT. Amino acids: CASSLAATTTDTQYF.